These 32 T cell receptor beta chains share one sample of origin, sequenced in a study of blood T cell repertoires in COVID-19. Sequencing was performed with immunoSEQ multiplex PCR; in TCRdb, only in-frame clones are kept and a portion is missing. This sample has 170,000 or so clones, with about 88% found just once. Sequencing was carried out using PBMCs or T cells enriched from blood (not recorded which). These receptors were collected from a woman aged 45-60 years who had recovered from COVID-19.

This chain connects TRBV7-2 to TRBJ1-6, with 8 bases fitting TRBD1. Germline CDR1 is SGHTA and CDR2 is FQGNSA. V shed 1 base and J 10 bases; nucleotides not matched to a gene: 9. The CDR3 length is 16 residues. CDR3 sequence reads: CASSLGPGQGGSPLHF. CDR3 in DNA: TGTGCCAGCAGCTTAGGCCCTGGACAGGGAGGATCACCCCTCCACTTT.

For the CDR3, the DNA is TGTGCCAGCAGTTACGAAGCTGAGCAGTTCTTC. This sequence encodes CASSYEAEQFF. The V gene is TRBV6-2 or TRBV6-3, the J gene TRBJ2-1; unclear D gene. CDR1 is MNHEY and CDR2 is SVGEGT in the germline V gene. The V end lost 2 bases, the J end lost 9 bases, and 5 bases lay between the germline ends. The length of the CDR3 is 11 residues.

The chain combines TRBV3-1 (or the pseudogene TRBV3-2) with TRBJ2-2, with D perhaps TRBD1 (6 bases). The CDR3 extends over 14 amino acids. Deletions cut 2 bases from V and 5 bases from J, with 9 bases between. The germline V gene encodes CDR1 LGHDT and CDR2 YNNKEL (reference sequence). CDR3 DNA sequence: TGTGCCAGCAGCCAACTCACAGGGACCGGGGAGCTGTTTTTT. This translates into CASSQLTGTGELFF.

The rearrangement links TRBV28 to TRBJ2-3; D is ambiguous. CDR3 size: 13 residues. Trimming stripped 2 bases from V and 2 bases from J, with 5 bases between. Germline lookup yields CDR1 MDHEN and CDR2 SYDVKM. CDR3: CASSLTITDTQYF. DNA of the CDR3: TGTGCCAGCAGTTTAACTATCACAGATACGCAGTATTTT. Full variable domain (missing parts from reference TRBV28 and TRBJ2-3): DVKVTQSSRYLVKRTGEKVFLECVQDMDHENMFWYRQDPGLGLRLIYFSYDVKMKEKGDIPEGYSVSREKKERFSLILESASTNQTSMYLCASSLTITDTQYFGPGTRLTVL.

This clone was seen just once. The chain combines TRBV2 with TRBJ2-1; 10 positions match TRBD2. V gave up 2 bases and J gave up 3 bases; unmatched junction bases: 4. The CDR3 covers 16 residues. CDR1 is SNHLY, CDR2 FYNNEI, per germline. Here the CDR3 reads CASSEYSSGSYNEQFF. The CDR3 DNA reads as TGTGCCAGCAGTGAATATTCTAGCGGGAGCTACAATGAGCAGTTCTTC.

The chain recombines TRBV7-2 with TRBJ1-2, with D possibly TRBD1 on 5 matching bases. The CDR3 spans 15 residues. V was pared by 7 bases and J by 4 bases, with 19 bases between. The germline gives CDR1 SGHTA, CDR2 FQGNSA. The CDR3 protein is CASNQRGLGGYGYTF. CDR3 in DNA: TGTGCCAGCAACCAGAGGGGCTTGGGGGGCTATGGCTACACCTTC.

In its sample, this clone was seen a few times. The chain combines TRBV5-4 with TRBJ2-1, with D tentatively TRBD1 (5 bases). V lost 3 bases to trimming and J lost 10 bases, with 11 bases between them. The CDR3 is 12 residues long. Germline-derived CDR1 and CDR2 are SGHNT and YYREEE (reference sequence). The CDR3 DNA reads TGTGCCAGCAGCTCTCTAGGGGCAGAGCAGTTCTTC. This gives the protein CASSSLGAEQFF.

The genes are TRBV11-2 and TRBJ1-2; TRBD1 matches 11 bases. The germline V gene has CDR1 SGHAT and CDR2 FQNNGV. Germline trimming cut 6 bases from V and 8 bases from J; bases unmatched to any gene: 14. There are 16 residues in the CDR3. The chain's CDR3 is CASRRPGTGGSGGYTF. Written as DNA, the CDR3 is TGTGCCAGCAGACGCCCCGGGACAGGGGGTAGTGGAGGCTACACCTTC.

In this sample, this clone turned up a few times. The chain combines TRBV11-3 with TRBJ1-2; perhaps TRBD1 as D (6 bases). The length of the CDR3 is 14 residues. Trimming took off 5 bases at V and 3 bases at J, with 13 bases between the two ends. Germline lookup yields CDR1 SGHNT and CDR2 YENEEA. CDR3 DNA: TGTGCCAGCAGCCCCAGGGCAGGGGACTATGGCTACACCTTC. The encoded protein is CASSPRAGDYGYTF.

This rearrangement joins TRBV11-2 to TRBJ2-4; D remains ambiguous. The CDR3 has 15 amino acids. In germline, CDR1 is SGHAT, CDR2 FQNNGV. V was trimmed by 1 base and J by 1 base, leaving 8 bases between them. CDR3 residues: CASSLAYQAKNIQYF. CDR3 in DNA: TGTGCCAGCAGCTTAGCTTATCAGGCCAAAAACATTCAGTACTTC. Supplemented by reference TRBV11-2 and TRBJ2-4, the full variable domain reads EAGVAQSPRYKIIEKRQSVAFWCNPISGHATLYWYQQILGQGPKLLIQFQNNGVVDDSQLPKDRFSAERLKGVDSTLKIQPAKLEDSAVYLCASSLAYQAKNIQYFGAGTRLSVL.

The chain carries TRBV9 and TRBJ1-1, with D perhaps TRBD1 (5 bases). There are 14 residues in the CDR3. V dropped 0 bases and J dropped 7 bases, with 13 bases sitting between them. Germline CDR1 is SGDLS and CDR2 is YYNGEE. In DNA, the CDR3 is TGTGCCAGCAGCGTAGGAGCAGACAGCTATGAAGCTTTCTTT. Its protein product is CASSVGADSYEAFF.

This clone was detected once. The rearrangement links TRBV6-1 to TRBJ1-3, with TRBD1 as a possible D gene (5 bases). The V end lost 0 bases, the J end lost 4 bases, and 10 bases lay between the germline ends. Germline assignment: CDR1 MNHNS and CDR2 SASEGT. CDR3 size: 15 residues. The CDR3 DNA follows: TGTGCCAGCAGTGAAGCGCGGGACCTAGGAAACACCATATATTTT. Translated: CASSEARDLGNTIYF.

The CDR3 sequence is CASSQDPQTGNSYNEQFF. DNA for the CDR3: TGTGCCAGCAGCCAAGACCCCCAGACAGGGAACTCCTACAATGAGCAGTTCTTC. The V and J genes are TRBV4-2 and TRBJ2-1; 7 bases agree with TRBD1. The CDR3 contains 18 residues. Trimming cost V 0 bases and J 0 bases; bases outside gene matches: 8. Germline lookup yields CDR1 LGHNA and CDR2 YNFKEQ.

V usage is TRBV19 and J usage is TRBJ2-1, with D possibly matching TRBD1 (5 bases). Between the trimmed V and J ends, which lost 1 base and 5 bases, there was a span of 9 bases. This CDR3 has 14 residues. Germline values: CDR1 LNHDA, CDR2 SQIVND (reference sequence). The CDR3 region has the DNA TGTGCCAGTAGTATAGGGCTAGGGGACAATGAGCAGTTCTTC. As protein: CASSIGLGDNEQFF.

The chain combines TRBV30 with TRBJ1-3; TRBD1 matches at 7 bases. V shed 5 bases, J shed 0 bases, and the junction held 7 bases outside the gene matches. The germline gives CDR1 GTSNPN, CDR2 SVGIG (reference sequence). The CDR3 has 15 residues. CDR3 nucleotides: TGTGCCTGGGGTCGGGACAGTTACTCTGGAAACACCATATATTTT. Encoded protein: CAWGRDSYSGNTIYF.

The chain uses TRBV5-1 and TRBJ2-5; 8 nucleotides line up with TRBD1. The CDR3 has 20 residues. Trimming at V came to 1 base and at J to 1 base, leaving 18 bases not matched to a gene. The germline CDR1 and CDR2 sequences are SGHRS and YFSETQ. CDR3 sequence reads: CASSLLRQSGQGRVQETQYF. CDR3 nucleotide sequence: TGCGCCAGCAGCTTGTTAAGGCAATCAGGACAGGGCAGGGTCCAAGAGACCCAGTACTTC.

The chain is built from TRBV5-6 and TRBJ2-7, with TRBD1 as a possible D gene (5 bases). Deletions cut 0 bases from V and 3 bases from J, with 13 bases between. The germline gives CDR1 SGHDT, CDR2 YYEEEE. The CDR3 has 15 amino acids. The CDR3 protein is CASSLGGRDYYEQYF. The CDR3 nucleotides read TGTGCCAGCAGCTTGGGGGGCAGGGATTACTACGAGCAGTACTTC.

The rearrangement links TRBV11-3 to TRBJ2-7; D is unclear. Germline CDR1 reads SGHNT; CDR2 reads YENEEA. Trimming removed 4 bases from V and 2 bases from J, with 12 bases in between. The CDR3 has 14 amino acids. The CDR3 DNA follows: TGTGCCAGCAGCTCCCTTTTGGCCCCCTACGAGCAGTACTTC. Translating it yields CASSSLLAPYEQYF.

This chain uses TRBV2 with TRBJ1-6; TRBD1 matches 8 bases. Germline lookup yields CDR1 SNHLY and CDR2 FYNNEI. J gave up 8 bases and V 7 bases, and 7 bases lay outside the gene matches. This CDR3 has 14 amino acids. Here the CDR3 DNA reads TGTGCCAGCAATCCCGGGACAGGTGATTCACCCCTCCACTTT. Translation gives CASNPGTGDSPLHF.

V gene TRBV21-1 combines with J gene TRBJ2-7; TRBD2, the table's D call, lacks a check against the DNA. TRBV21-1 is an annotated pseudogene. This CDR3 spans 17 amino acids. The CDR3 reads CASSIRLAGVFSYEQYF. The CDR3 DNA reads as TGTGCCAGCAGCATCCGCCTAGCGGGAGTCTTCTCCTACGAGCAGTACTTC.

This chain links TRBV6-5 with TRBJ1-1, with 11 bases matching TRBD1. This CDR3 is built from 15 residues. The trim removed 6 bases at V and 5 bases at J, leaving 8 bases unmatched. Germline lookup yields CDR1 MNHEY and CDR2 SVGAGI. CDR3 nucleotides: TGTGCCAGCAGGAAAGGACAGGGGGCCTTTACTGAAGCTTTCTTT. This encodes CASRKGQGAFTEAFF.

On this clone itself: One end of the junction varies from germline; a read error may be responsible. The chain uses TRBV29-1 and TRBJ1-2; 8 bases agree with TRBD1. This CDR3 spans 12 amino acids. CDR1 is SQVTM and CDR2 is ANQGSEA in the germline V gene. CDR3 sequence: CSVDQGGDRGAF. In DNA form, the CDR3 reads TGCAGCGTTGACCAAGGGGGCGACAGGGGCGCCTTC.

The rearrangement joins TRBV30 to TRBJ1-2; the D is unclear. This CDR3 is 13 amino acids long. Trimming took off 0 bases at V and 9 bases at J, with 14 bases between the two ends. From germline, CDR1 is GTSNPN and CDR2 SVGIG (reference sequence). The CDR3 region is CAWSVRRGQRYTF. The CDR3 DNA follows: TGTGCCTGGAGTGTACGAAGAGGCCAACGCTACACCTTC.

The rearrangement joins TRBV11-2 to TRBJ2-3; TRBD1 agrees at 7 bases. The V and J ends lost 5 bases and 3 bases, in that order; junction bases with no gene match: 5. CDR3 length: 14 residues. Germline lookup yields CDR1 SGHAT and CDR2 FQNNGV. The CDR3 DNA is TGTGCCAGCAGCCTCTCGACAGGGACAGATACGCAGTATTTT. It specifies CASSLSTGTDTQYF.

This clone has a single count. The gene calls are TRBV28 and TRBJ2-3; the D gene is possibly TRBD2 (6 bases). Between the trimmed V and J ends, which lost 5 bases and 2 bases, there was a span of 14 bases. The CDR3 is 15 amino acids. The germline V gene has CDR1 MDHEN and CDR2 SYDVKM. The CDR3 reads CASSPGDSLTDTQYF. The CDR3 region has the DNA TGTGCCAGCAGTCCTGGGGACTCCCTCACAGATACGCAGTATTTT.

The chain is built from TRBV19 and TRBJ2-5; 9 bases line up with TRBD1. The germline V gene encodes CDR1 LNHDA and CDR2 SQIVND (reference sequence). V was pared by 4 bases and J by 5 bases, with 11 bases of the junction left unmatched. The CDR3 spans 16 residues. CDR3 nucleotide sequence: TGTGCCAGTAGTACAAACCCACAGGGGGCTTGGGAGACCCAGTACTTC. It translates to CASSTNPQGAWETQYF.

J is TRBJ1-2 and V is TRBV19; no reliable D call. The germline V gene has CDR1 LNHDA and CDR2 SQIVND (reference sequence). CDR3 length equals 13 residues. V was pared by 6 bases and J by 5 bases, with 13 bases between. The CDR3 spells CASSLKGVYGYTF. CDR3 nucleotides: TGTGCCAGTAGCTTGAAGGGAGTTTATGGCTACACCTTC. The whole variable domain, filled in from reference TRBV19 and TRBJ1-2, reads DGGITQSPKYLFRKEGQNVTLSCEQNLNHDAMYWYRQDPGQGLRLIYYSQIVNDFQKGDIAEGYSVSREKKESFPLTVTSAQKNPTAFYLCASSLKGVYGYTFGSGTRLTVV.

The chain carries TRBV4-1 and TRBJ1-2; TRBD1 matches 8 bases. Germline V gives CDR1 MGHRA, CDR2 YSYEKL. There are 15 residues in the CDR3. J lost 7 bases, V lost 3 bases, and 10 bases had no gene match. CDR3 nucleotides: TGCGCCAGCAGCCATGGACAGGGACCCTTGGTTGGCTACACCTTC. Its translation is CASSHGQGPLVGYTF.

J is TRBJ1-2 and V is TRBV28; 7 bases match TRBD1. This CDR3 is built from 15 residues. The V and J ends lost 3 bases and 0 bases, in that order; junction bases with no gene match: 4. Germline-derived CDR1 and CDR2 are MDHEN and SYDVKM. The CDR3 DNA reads TGTGCCAGCAGTTTTCCCGGGACAGCTAACTATGGCTACACCTTC. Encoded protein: CASSFPGTANYGYTF.

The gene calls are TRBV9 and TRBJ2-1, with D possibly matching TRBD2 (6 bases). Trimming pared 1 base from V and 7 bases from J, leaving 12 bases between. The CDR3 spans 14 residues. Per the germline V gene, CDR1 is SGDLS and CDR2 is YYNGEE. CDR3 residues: CASSVLPGGNEQFF. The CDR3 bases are TGTGCCAGCAGCGTACTCCCCGGGGGAAATGAGCAGTTCTTC. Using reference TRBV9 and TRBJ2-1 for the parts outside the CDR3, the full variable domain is DSGVTQTPKHLITATGQRVTLRCSPRSGDLSVYWYQQSLDQGLQFLIQYYNGEERAKGNILERFSAQQFPDLHSELNLSSLELGDSALYFCASSVLPGGNEQFFGPGTRLTVL.

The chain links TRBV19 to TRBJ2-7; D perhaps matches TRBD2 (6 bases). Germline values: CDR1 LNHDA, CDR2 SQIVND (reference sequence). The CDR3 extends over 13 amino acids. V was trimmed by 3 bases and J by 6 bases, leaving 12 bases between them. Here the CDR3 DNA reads TGTGCCAGTAGTATCCGGGACGGGGGCGAGCAGTACTTC. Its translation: CASSIRDGGEQYF.

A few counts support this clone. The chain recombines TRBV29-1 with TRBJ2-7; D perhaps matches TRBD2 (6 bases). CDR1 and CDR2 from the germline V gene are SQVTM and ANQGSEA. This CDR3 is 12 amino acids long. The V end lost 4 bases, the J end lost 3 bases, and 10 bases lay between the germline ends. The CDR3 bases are TGCAGCGTTGCGGAGGGCGTCTACGAGCAGTACTTC. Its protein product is CSVAEGVYEQYF.